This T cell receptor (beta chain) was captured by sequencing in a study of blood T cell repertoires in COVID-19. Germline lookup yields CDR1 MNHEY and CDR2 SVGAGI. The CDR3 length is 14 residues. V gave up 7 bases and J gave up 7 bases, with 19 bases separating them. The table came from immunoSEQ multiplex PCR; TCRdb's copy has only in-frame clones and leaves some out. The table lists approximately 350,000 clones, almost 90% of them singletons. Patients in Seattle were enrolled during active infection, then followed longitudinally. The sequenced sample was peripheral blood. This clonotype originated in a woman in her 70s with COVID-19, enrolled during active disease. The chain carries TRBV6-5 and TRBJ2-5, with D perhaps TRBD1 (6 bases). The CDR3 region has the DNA TGTGCCAGCATCCAGGGGATAACTGGGGTGACCCAGTACTTC. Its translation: CASIQGITGVTQYF.